The TCR beta chain described here comes from a study of cytomegalovirus exposure and HLA in healthy donors. The CDR3 totals 13 residues. The V gene end was trimmed by 4 bases and the J gene end by 2 bases; junction bases not matched to a gene: 1. CDR1 is MDHEN and CDR2 is SYDVKM in the germline V gene. As regards this clone: Its cognate antigen is unknown.

Overall study results and limits: Researchers reported in a later analysis that common viral pathogens appeared linked to several top clusters. The authors considered a cluster of highly shared sequence variants likely to be a sequencing artifact.

Healthy donors of bone marrow made up the group. The primer mix had 60 Vbeta and 13 Jbeta primers. Measured with immunoSEQ multiplex PCR; TCRdb has only the in-frame clones, and not every one. The sample has roughly 120,000 clones, 74% seen once; the top ten hold 5.5% to 8.5%. The TCR comes from a man in his forties in good health and CMV-seropositive. Sequenced input: PBMCs. The genes are TRBV28 and TRBJ1-2; 7 bases are shared with TRBD1. The DNA of the CDR3 is TGTGCCAGCAGTTCGACAGGGAACTATGGCTACACCTTC. Protein product: CASSSTGNYGYTF.